The rows below give T cell receptor beta chains drawn from one sample of a study of circulating CD8 cells and anti-PD-1 response in melanoma. TCRdb ran MiXCR on the reads and lists one entry per CDR3 protein. The sample comprises under 250 distinct CDR3 sequences, less than 7% of which are singletons, and 60% to 80% rests with the top ten. The sequencing used CD8+ T cells from PBMCs, collected at baseline or after one month of anti-PD-1 therapy (not recorded which). The receptors were sampled from a human donor with melanoma. Each CDR3 is given with its conserved first and last residue. D genes are given only for firm matches. Rows may omit the clone size; those that give it use once, few, many or a size class.

size,J,D,V,CDR3,DNA
large,TRBJ1-6,-,TRBV27,CASSLMSSYNSPLHF,TGTGCCAGCAGTTTAATGAGCTCCTATAATTCACCCCTCCACTTT
large,TRBJ2-2,TRBD2,TRBV6-2/TRBV6-3,CASSYDTSGGANTGELFF,TGTGCCAGCAGTTACGATACTAGCGGGGGTGCGAACACCGGGGAGCTGTTTTTT
medium-sized,TRBJ2-7,TRBD1,TRBV30,CAYRDSFYEQYF,TGTGCCTACCGGGACAGCTTTTACGAGCAGTACTTC
-,TRBJ2-7,-,TRBV5-1,CASSLGSYSYEQYF,TGCGCCAGCAGCTTGGGTAGTTACTCCTACGAGCAGTACTTC
large,TRBJ2-3,-,TRBV28,CASSFLLGTDTQYF,TGTGCCAGCAGTTTTCTGTTGGGGACAGATACGCAGTATTTT
large,TRBJ2-1,-,TRBV19,CASSIVSGTDEQFF,TGTGCCAGTAGTATAGTATCCGGGACCGATGAGCAGTTCTTC
large,TRBJ2-7,-,TRBV4-1,CASSQSRGFSYEQYF,TGCGCCAGCAGCCAGAGTCGAGGGTTCTCCTACGAGCAGTACTTC
large,TRBJ2-2,-,TRBV6-5,CASSLRGSTGELFF,TGTGCCAGCAGTCTTCGAGGGAGCACCGGGGAGCTGTTTTTT
few,TRBJ2-6,-,TRBV20-1,CSARDPRNVLTF,TGCAGTGCTAGAGATCCTAGGAACGTCCTGACTTTC
large,TRBJ2-3,-,TRBV7-2,CASSLERFRDTQYF,TGTGCCAGCAGCTTAGAGAGGTTTAGGGATACGCAGTATTTT
large,TRBJ1-1,-,TRBV2,CASSEGKGEAFF,TGTGCCAGCAGTGAAGGCAAGGGCGAAGCTTTCTTT
large,TRBJ2-7,-,TRBV19,CASSTFGGPYEQYF,TGTGCCAGTAGTACCTTCGGGGGGCCCTACGAGCAGTACTTC
large,TRBJ2-1,TRBD1,TRBV7-3,CASSSTPGQSNEQFF,TGTGCCAGCAGCTCAACTCCGGGACAGAGCAATGAGCAGTTCTTC
large,TRBJ1-1,-,TRBV7-8,CASSLGSGLGMNTEAFF,TGTGCCAGCAGCTTAGGCTCGGGGCTGGGGATGAACACTGAAGCTTTCTTT
hyperexpanded,TRBJ2-4,-,TRBV7-8,CASSAERNIQYF,TGTGCCAGCAGCGCAGAGCGAAACATTCAGTACTTC
few,TRBJ1-2,-,TRBV7-2,CASSLGGIYGYTF,TGTGCCAGCAGCTTAGGAGGGATCTATGGCTACACCTTC
large,TRBJ1-1,TRBD1,TRBV19,CASPLQGGGTEAFF,TGTGCCAGTCCCCTCCAAGGGGGCGGCACTGAAGCTTTCTTT
large,TRBJ2-3,TRBD2,TRBV2,CATAGLAGFVLSSTDTQYF,TGTGCCACCGCCGGACTAGCGGGTTTCGTTCTTTCCAGCACAGATACGCAGTATTTT
medium-sized,TRBJ1-4,-,TRBV7-3,CASSLVLANEKLFF,TGTGCCAGCAGCTTAGTCCTGGCTAATGAAAAACTGTTTTTT
medium-sized,TRBJ2-3,-,TRBV3-1,CASSQDTDTQYF,TGTGCCAGCAGCCAAGACACAGATACGCAGTATTTT
large,TRBJ2-7,-,TRBV28,CASATGYEQYF,TGTGCCAGCGCAACAGGGTACGAGCAGTACTTC
large,TRBJ2-1,-,TRBV27,CASSYAVYNEQFF,TGTGCCAGCAGTTACGCGGTCTACAATGAGCAGTTCTTC
large,TRBJ2-7,-,TRBV19,CASSPTGGAYEQYF,TGTGCCAGTAGTCCCACAGGCGGCGCCTACGAGCAGTACTTC
hyperexpanded,TRBJ2-1,TRBD1,TRBV11-2,CASRTGGYNEQFF,TGTGCCAGCAGGACAGGGGGATACAATGAGCAGTTCTTC
few,TRBJ2-1,-,TRBV5-5,CASSTLDGEQFF,TGTGCCAGCAGCACCTTGGACGGTGAGCAGTTCTTC
large,TRBJ1-4,-,TRBV19,CASRLGWSELTNEKLFF,TGTGCCAGTAGGCTTGGGTGGAGTGAACTAACTAATGAAAAACTGTTTTTT
medium-sized,TRBJ2-5,-,TRBV3-1,CASSTIGWGGTQYF,TGTGCCAGCAGCACCATAGGCTGGGGAGGGACCCAGTACTTC
large,TRBJ1-3,-,TRBV12-3/TRBV12-4,CASSMNPVGSGNTIYF,TGTGCCAGCAGTATGAATCCAGTGGGCTCTGGAAACACCATATATTTT